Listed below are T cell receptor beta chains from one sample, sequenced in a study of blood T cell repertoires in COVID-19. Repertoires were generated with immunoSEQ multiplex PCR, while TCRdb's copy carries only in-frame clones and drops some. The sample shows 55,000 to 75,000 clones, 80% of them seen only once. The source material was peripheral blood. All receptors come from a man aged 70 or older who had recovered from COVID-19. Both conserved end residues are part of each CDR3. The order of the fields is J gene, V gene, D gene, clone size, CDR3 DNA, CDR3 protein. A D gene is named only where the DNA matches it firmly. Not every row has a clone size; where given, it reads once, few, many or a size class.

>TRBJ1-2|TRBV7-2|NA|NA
TGTGCCAGCAGCTTGCAGACCGAGGCAAACTATGGCTACACCTTC
CASSLQTEANYGYTF
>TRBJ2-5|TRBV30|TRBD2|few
TGTGCCTGGAGAAGTAAGCGGGGCCAAGAGACCCAGTACTTC
CAWRSKRGQETQYF
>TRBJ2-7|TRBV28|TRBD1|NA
TGTGCCAGCAGCTCAGGGGGCCTATCCTACGAGCAGTACTTC
CASSSGGLSYEQYF
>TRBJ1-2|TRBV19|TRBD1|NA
TGTGCCAGTAGCAGGGACAGGGCAGACTATGGCTACACCTTC
CASSRDRADYGYTF
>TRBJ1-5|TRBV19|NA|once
TGTGCCAGTAGTATGAGCGCGGGGTTGGACAATCAGCCCCAGCATTTT
CASSMSAGLDNQPQHF
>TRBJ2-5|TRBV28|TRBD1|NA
TGTGCCAGCAGCCACTCCCGGACAGGGGGCGCGCAGACCCAGTACTTC
CASSHSRTGGAQTQYF
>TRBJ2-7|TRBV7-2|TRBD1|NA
TGTGCCAGCAGCTCGTGGGACAGGGCGGACTACGAGCAGTACTTC
CASSSWDRADYEQYF
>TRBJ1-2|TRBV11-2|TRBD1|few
TGTGCCAGCAGCTTAGGTTGGACAGGCTATGGCTACACCTTC
CASSLGWTGYGYTF
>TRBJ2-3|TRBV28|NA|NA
TGTGCCAGCAGTATCGGGGTAGATACGCAGTATTTT
CASSIGVDTQYF
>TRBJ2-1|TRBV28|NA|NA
TGTGCCACAAACAGGGCAGGGCTCGACAATGAGCAGTTCTTC
CATNRAGLDNEQFF
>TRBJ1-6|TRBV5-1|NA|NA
TGCGCCAGCAGCTTGGAGGGGTTTCTAGATTCACCCCTCCACTTT
CASSLEGFLDSPLHF
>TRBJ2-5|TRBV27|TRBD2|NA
TGTGCCAGCAGTCCCCGGACTAGCGGGGGAGAGACCCAGTACTTC
CASSPRTSGGETQYF
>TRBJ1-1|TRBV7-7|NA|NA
TGTGCCAGCAGCCTGGACAGGAACACTGAAGCTTTCTTT
CASSLDRNTEAFF
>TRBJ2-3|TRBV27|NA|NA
TGTGCCAGCAGTCAGATGGGGGGAATAAGCACAGATACGCAGTATTTT
CASSQMGGISTDTQYF
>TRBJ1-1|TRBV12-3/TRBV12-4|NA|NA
TGTGCCAGCAGTTTACAAAAGAACACTGAAGCTTTCTTT
CASSLQKNTEAFF
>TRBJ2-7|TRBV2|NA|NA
TGTGCCAGCACCCTCCGGGACACCTACGAGCAGTACTTC
CASTLRDTYEQYF
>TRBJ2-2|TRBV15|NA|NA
TGTGCCACCAGGCCCCTAGACACCGGGGAGCTGTTTTTT
CATRPLDTGELFF
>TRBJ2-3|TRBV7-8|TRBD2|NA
TGTGCCAGCAGCTTAGAGAGCGGGGGACCAGATACGCAGTATTTT
CASSLESGGPDTQYF
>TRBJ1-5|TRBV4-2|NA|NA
TGTGCCAGCAGCCAAGTATCGCAGGCGAATCAGCCCCAGCATTTT
CASSQVSQANQPQHF
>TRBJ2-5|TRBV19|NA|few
TGTGCCAGTAGCCTGGGGACAAACACTCAAGAGACCCAGTACTTC
CASSLGTNTQETQYF
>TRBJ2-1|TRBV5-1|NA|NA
TGCGCCAGCAGCTTGGGTCAGGGCCCCTACAATGAGCAGTTCTTC
CASSLGQGPYNEQFF
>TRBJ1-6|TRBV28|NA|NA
TGTGCCAGCAGTTTACGCACGGTCGGGGGATATAATTCACCCCTCCACTTT
CASSLRTVGGYNSPLHF
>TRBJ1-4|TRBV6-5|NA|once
TGTGCCAGCAGGGAGACAGGACCTAATGAAAAACTGTTTTTT
CASRETGPNEKLFF
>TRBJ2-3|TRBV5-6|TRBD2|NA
TGTGCCAGCGGGACTAGCGGCACAGATACGCAGTATTTT
CASGTSGTDTQYF
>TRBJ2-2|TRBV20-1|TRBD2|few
TGCAGTGCTAGTTATCCGGGAGGGCCGGACGGGGAGCTGTTTTTT
CSASYPGGPDGELFF
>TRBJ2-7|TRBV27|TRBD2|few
TGTGCCAGCAGCAGACTAGCGGGAGGAAACGAGCAGTACTTC
CASSRLAGGNEQYF
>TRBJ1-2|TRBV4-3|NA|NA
TGCGCCAGCAGCCGAGAAGGGGGAGTAAATGGCTACACCTTC
CASSREGGVNGYTF
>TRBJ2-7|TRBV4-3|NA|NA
TGCGCCAGCAGCCAAGATGAAACCAGTACCTACGAGCAGTACTTC
CASSQDETSTYEQYF
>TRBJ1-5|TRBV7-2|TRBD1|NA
TGTGCCAGCAGCTTAGCAGGAGGACAGGGGGATCAGCCCCAGCATTTT
CASSLAGGQGDQPQHF
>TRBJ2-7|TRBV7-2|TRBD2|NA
TGTGCCAGCAGCTCAAGCGGGGACTACGAGCAGTACTTC
CASSSSGDYEQYF
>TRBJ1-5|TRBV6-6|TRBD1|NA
TGTGCCAGCAGGGGGACAGAACTTGGGGGCAATCAGCCCCAGCATTTT
CASRGTELGGNQPQHF
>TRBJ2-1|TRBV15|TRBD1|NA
TGTGCCACCAGAACAGGGGGCAGGGATGAGCAGTTCTTC
CATRTGGRDEQFF
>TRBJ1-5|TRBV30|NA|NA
TGTGCCTGGAGTCAGGGGTACAATCAGCCCCAGCATTTT
CAWSQGYNQPQHF
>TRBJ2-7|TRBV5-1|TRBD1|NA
TGCGCCAGCAGCTTATCGGGACAGGGCCCAAACGAGCAGTACTTC
CASSLSGQGPNEQYF
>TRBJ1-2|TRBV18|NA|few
TGTGCCAGCTCACCGCAAAGGGAGGATGGCTACACCTTC
CASSPQREDGYTF
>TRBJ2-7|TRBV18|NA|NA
TGTGCCAGCTCACAGGCGGGACAGATATACGAGCAGTACTTC
CASSQAGQIYEQYF
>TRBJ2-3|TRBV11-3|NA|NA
TGTGCCAGCAGCTTAGATCTAGAGGGGGGGTCGGCAGATACGCAGTATTTT
CASSLDLEGGSADTQYF
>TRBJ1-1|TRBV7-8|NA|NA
TGTGCCAGCAGCTTAGATAGACTTTACGCCGAAGCTTTCTTT
CASSLDRLYAEAFF
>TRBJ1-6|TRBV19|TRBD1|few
TGTGCCAGTAGTACGACCGGGACAGGGGGCAGCTCACCCCTCCACTTT
CASSTTGTGGSSPLHF